Following are 21 T cell receptor beta chains from one sample sequenced in a study of blood T cell repertoires in COVID-19. Using immunoSEQ multiplex PCR, the repertoire was profiled, and TCRdb retains in-frame clones only, with some absent. The sample includes approximately 28,000 clones, more than 60% of them seen just once. The sequenced sample consisted of peripheral blood. The receptors shown here come from a woman aged 70-85 years with active or convalescent COVID-19.

J is TRBJ2-7 and V is TRBV5-1, with TRBD1 matching over 7 bases. The V segment lost 4 bases and the J segment 6 bases; nucleotides outside the gene matches: 4. Germline CDR1 SGHRS, CDR2 YFSETQ. This CDR3 has 12 amino acids. The CDR3 nucleotides read TGCGCCAGCAGCCGGACAGGTCCCGAGCAGTACTTC. Translated, it gives CASSRTGPEQYF.

The chain links TRBV2 to TRBJ1-3; 7 bases map to TRBD1. The V segment lost 5 bases and the J segment 0 bases; nucleotides outside the gene matches: 7. Germline CDR1 reads SNHLY; CDR2 reads FYNNEI. The CDR3 covers 16 residues. The CDR3 protein is CASSPRGVGSGNTIYF. DNA for the CDR3: TGTGCCAGCAGTCCCAGGGGGGTAGGCTCTGGAAACACCATATATTTT.

The chain has TRBV11-3 and TRBJ2-2; D might be TRBD1 (5 bases). This CDR3 has 15 residues. Trimming shortened V by 5 bases and J by 6 bases, and 16 bases separated the two germline ends. The germline CDR1 and CDR2 sequences are SGHNT and YENEEA. CDR3 sequence reads: CASSQRQTDAGELFF. The CDR3 region has the DNA TGTGCCAGCAGCCAAAGACAGACTGACGCCGGGGAGCTGTTTTTT.

The rearrangement joins TRBV19 to TRBJ1-2, with TRBD1 matching over 11 bases. Germline assignment: CDR1 LNHDA and CDR2 SQIVND (reference sequence). The CDR3 sequence is 16 residues long. V trimming: 7 bases; J trimming: 4 bases; junction bases outside the gene matches: 11. The DNA for the CDR3 is TGTGCCAGTACCTCCCCGGGACAGGGGGGTAGCTATGGCTACACCTTC. The encoded protein is CASTSPGQGGSYGYTF.

V usage is TRBV5-1 and J usage is TRBJ2-3, with 7 bases that match TRBD1. V shed 3 bases, J shed 1 base, and the junction held 11 bases outside the gene matches. There are 17 residues in the CDR3. The germline gives CDR1 SGHRS, CDR2 YFSETQ. The CDR3 reads CASSSKRDSGGTDTQYF. CDR3 bases: TGCGCCAGCAGCTCTAAGAGGGACAGTGGGGGCACAGATACGCAGTATTTT.

The V and J genes are TRBV30 and TRBJ1-4; 8 bases are a match to TRBD1. The CDR3 sequence is 12 residues long. CDR1 is GTSNPN and CDR2 is SVGIG in the germline V gene (reference sequence). V trimming: 4 bases; J trimming: 7 bases; junction bases outside the gene matches: 2. The CDR3 DNA follows: TGTGCCTGGATGGGGACAGGTGAAAAACTGTTTTTT. Its protein product is CAWMGTGEKLFF.

V usage is TRBV5-1 and J usage is TRBJ2-5; perhaps TRBD1 as D (6 bases). Germline loops: CDR1 SGHRS, CDR2 YFSETQ. The CDR3 consists of 14 residues. Trimming shortened V by 4 bases and J by 1 base, and 11 bases separated the two germline ends. CDR3 DNA: TGCGCCAGCAGCGTCCCAGGGGTCCAAGAGACCCAGTACTTC. It yields the protein CASSVPGVQETQYF.

In its sample, this clone was seen a few times. The rearrangement uses TRBV7-2 and TRBJ2-1; TRBD2 aligns across 15 bases. The CDR3 sequence is 15 residues long. Trimming removed 5 bases from V and 7 bases from J; junction bases left unmatched: 3. The germline gives CDR1 SGHTA, CDR2 FQGNSA. CDR3 protein: CASSPGLAGGNEQFF. Here the CDR3 DNA reads TGTGCCAGCAGCCCGGGACTAGCGGGAGGTAATGAGCAGTTCTTC.

The chain links TRBV6-5 to TRBJ2-7; D might be TRBD1 (6 bases). With 0 bases removed from V and 0 bases from J, the gap between germline ends came to 12 bases. The CDR3 sequence is 16 residues long. CDR1 MNHEY and CDR2 SVGAGI come from the germline V gene. CDR3 bases: TGTGCCAGCAGTTACTCGCAGGGGACCAACTCCTACGAGCAGTACTTC. Its protein is CASSYSQGTNSYEQYF.

V gene TRBV5-8 combines with J gene TRBJ2-1, with 11 bases matching TRBD1. Germline V gene data show CDR1 as SGHTS and CDR2 as YDEGEE. The CDR3 runs to 17 residues. V was clipped by 1 base and J by 6 bases; unmatched bases: 9. CDR3 sequence: CASSLFPTGTGGNEQFF. The CDR3 DNA follows: TGTGCCAGCAGCTTGTTTCCAACCGGGACAGGGGGCAATGAGCAGTTCTTC.

A note on this clone: This sample includes further DNA sequences coding for the same CDR3. This sequence joins TRBV7-9 and TRBJ2-3; TRBD2 matches 9 bases. Germline V gives CDR1 SEHNR, CDR2 FQNEAQ (reference sequence). J was trimmed by 4 bases and V by 1 base; bases with no gene match: 3. This CDR3 is built from 15 residues. The CDR3, as DNA: TGTGCCAGCAGCTTAGTTGCGGGGGGGGCAGATACGCAGTATTTT. Amino acids: CASSLVAGGADTQYF. Full variable domain (rest looked up from reference TRBV7-9 and TRBJ2-3): DTGVSQNPRHKITKRGQNVTFRCDPISEHNRLYWYRQTLGQGPEFLTYFQNEAQLEKSRLLSDRFSAERPKGSFSTLEIQRTEQGDSAMYLCASSLVAGGADTQYFGPGTRLTVL.

The chain recombines TRBV11-2 with TRBJ2-3, with TRBD2 matching over 15 bases. V dropped 4 bases and J dropped 0; count of bases not matched to a gene: 2. CDR1 and CDR2 (germline): SGHAT, FQNNGV. The CDR3 is made up of 17 amino acids. The CDR3, as DNA: TGTGCCAGCAGCTCGGGACTAGCGGGAGGAAGCACAGATACGCAGTATTTT. The encoded protein is CASSSGLAGGSTDTQYF.

CDR3 in amino acids: CASSPGQSYGYTF. CDR3 nucleotides: TGTGCCAGCAGTCCGGGACAGTCCTATGGCTACACCTTC. V is TRBV6-5 and J is TRBJ1-2; 7 positions match TRBD1. Germline lookup yields CDR1 MNHEY and CDR2 SVGAGI. The CDR3 is 13 amino acids. V was clipped by 5 bases and J by 4 bases; unmatched bases: 4.

The genes are TRBV6-2 or TRBV6-3 and TRBJ2-1; 8 nucleotides align to TRBD2. J lost 0 bases, V lost 6 bases, and 10 bases had no gene match. The CDR3 contains 17 residues. Germline-derived CDR1 and CDR2 are MNHEY and SVGEGT. CDR3 sequence (DNA): TGTGCCAGCAGCCCGACCCGGGAGGGGGTCTCCTACAATGAGCAGTTCTTC. It specifies CASSPTREGVSYNEQFF.

The V call is TRBV5-1, the J call TRBJ1-1, with 11 nucleotides matching TRBD1. This CDR3 comprises 17 residues. V shed 0 bases, J shed 5 bases, and the junction held 9 bases outside the gene matches. From germline, CDR1 is SGHRS and CDR2 YFSETQ. This CDR3 reads CASSLAGTGGRGTEAFF. CDR3 sequence (DNA): TGCGCCAGCAGCTTGGCCGGGACAGGGGGTCGGGGAACTGAAGCTTTCTTT.

The chain combines TRBV21-1 with TRBJ1-2; whether TRBD1, the table's D call, matches the DNA was not checked. TRBV21-1 has pseudogene status. CDR3 size: 15 residues. The CDR3 reads CASSAPGTNNYGYTF. CDR3 DNA: TGTGCCAGCAGCGCCCCCGGGACAAACAACTATGGCTACACCTTC.

CDR3 amino acids: CASRQGPNIQYF. The CDR3 nucleotides are TGCGCCAGCAGGCAGGGCCCAAACATTCAGTACTTC. The chain has TRBV10-2 and TRBJ2-4; D might be TRBD1 (5 bases). Germline V gene lookup returns CDR1 WSHSY and CDR2 SAAADI. Trimming cost V 6 bases and J 6 bases, with 9 bases left between them. This CDR3 has 12 residues.

The chain links TRBV28 to TRBJ2-2, with TRBD1 as a possible D gene (6 bases). Looked up from germline, CDR1 is MDHEN and CDR2 is SYDVKM. The CDR3 runs 17 residues. The ends were cut back, 5 bases at V and 1 base at J, with 17 bases in the middle. CDR3: CASSRQVGQMNTGELFF. DNA for the CDR3: TGTGCCAGCAGTCGTCAGGTCGGACAGATGAACACCGGGGAGCTGTTTTTT.

The chain has TRBV2 and TRBJ1-6, with D unclear. Germline V gives CDR1 SNHLY, CDR2 FYNNEI. CDR3 length: 15 amino acids. The V end lost 4 bases, the J end lost 7 bases, and 14 bases lay between the germline ends. The CDR3 protein is CASSVNRVANSPLHF. DNA for the CDR3: TGTGCCAGCAGTGTTAACCGGGTGGCAAATTCACCCCTCCACTTT.

The chain joins TRBV11-2 to TRBJ2-1; 7 nucleotides agree with TRBD1. V gave up 6 bases and J gave up 7 bases; unmatched junction bases: 9. Germline CDR1 reads SGHAT; CDR2 reads FQNNGV. This CDR3 has 14 amino acids. CDR3 nucleotides: TGTGCCAGCAGGCAAACAGGGGTAGGTAATGAGCAGTTCTTC. Encoded protein: CASRQTGVGNEQFF.

V usage is TRBV30 and J usage is TRBJ1-4; the D gene is possibly TRBD1 (5 bases). Looked up from germline, CDR1 is GTSNPN and CDR2 is SVGIG (reference sequence). The CDR3 length is 13 residues. The germline V and J ends were trimmed by 0 bases and 8 bases, with 10 bases remaining between them. CDR3 nucleotide sequence: TGTGCCTGGAGTGTACTCAGGGCAGAAAAACTGTTTTTT. It specifies CAWSVLRAEKLFF.